The 7 T cell receptor beta chains reported below all come from one sample, sequenced in a study of human T cells and chemical hapten exposure. The time point was: patch test 3, about 24 weeks after DPC sensitization. The treatment is: therapeutic diphenylcyclopropenone sensitization with weekly scalp DPC. TCRdb passed the RACE reads through MiXCR, listing each CDR3 protein once. The repertoire holds approximately 97,000 distinct CDR3 sequences, with 25% to 35% as singletons. Sequences were derived from whole blood, sampled in connection with sensitization to the hapten diphenylcyclopropenone (DPC). The receptors come from a man aged 40-49 years with alopecia areata. Some clones in this sample may be carry-over from other donors' samples.

The chain uses TRBV6-5 and TRBJ2-7; maybe TRBD1 (5 bases). Looked up from germline, CDR1 is MNHEY and CDR2 is SVGAGI. V was shortened by 9 bases and J by 3 bases, with 12 bases between the two germline ends. This CDR3 region has 12 residues. The chain's CDR3 is CAREKGFYEQYF. Written as DNA, the CDR3 is TGTGCCAGAGAGAAGGGGTTCTACGAGCAGTACTTC.

This clonotype was picked up many times. V usage is TRBV10-3 and J usage is TRBJ2-3, with D unclear. Trimming took off 9 bases at V and 4 bases at J, with 20 bases between the two ends. The CDR3 loop spans 15 amino acids. The germline CDR1 and CDR2 sequences are ENHRY and SYGVKD. In nucleotides, the CDR3 is TGTGCCATAAAGGATGGCACCCGGGCAGCAGATACGCAGTATTTT. Amino acids: CAIKDGTRAADTQYF.

This rearrangement joins TRBV2 to TRBJ1-3, with 11 bases matching TRBD1. V lost 8 bases to trimming and J lost 8 bases; unmatched junction nucleotides: 14. Germline V CDR1 and CDR2: SNHLY, FYNNEI. CDR3 size: 16 residues. The CDR3 reads CASRPDRTGGRDTIYF. CDR3 nucleotides: TGTGCCAGCCGCCCTGATCGGACAGGGGGCAGGGACACCATATATTTT.

This chain connects TRBV7-3 to TRBJ1-3, with D perhaps matching TRBD1 (5 bases). From germline, CDR1 is SGHTA and CDR2 FQGTGA. The CDR3 has 13 residues. Trimming cost V 6 bases and J 8 bases, with 14 bases left between them. CDR3 sequence (DNA): TGTGCCAGCAGTCCTACAGGTAGCGACACCATATATTTT. Its translation is CASSPTGSDTIYF.

In this sample, this clonotype turned up a few times. The V gene is TRBV7-2, the J gene TRBJ2-3; D not certain. The CDR3 length is 14 residues. V dropped 1 base and J dropped 4 bases, with 9 bases sitting between them. Germline CDR1 reads SGHTA; CDR2 reads FQGNSA. CDR3 DNA: TGTGCCAGCAGCTTAGGTCCAAGCGCAGATACGCAGTATTTT. Encoded protein: CASSLGPSADTQYF.

This clonotype was recorded a few times. The V call is TRBV7-9, the J call TRBJ1-1; no firm D call. Deletions cut 1 base from V and 6 bases from J, with 6 bases between. Germline loops: CDR1 SEHNR, CDR2 FQNEAQ (reference sequence). The CDR3 extends over 12 amino acids. CDR3 sequence reads: CASSLGGPEAFF. CDR3 coding DNA: TGTGCCAGCAGCTTAGGAGGGCCTGAAGCTTTCTTT. Complete variable domain (other parts from reference TRBV7-9 and TRBJ1-1): DTGVSQNPRHKITKRGQNVTFRCDPISEHNRLYWYRQTLGQGPEFLTYFQNEAQLEKSRLLSDRFSAERPKGSFSTLEIQRTEQGDSAMYLCASSLGGPEAFFGQGTRLTVV.

This chain connects TRBV10-3 to TRBJ2-5; D not certain. There are 13 residues in the CDR3. The V end was cut by 7 bases, the J end by 2 bases, with 11 bases between. Germline V gives CDR1 ENHRY, CDR2 SYGVKD. DNA of the CDR3: TGTGCCATCACGGCAGAACTTCAAGAGACCCAGTACTTC. As protein: CAITAELQETQYF.